A selection of T cell receptor beta chains follows, all from one sample in a study of T cells after yellow fever vaccination. TCRdb recomputed calls from the 5' RACE reads with MiXCR, one row per CDR3 protein. The sample contains 150,000 or so distinct CDR3 sequences, 6% to 7.5% of which appear only once. Specimen: CD4+ T cells sorted from PBMCs, collected 5 days after the first yellow fever vaccination. These receptors were collected from a man younger than 35 who received the YFV17D yellow fever vaccine. Both conserved end residues are part of each CDR3. D genes are given only for firm matches. Size is stated for part of the rows, as once, few or many counts, or as a class when the clone is expanded.

abundance,j_gene,d_gene,v_gene,CDR3nt,CDR3aa
few,TRBJ2-3,TRBD2,TRBV7-2,TGTGCCAGCAGCTTCACTAGCGGGGGGGCAGATACGCAGTATTTT,CASSFTSGGADTQYF
many,TRBJ2-5,.,TRBV2,TGTGCCAGCGAGAGGGGGGCCCAGGAGACCCAGTACTTC,CASERGAQETQYF
few,TRBJ2-1,TRBD1,TRBV3-1,TGTGCCAGCAGCCCCTATCGGGACAGGGGAAATGAGCAGTTCTTC,CASSPYRDRGNEQFF
few,TRBJ1-3,.,TRBV5-1,TGCGCCAGCAGCTTGACAGCCTCTGGAAACACCATATATTTT,CASSLTASGNTIYF
.,TRBJ2-3,TRBD2,TRBV18,TGTGCCAGCTCAAAACCGGGGAGGGGCACAGATACGCAGTATTTT,CASSKPGRGTDTQYF
.,TRBJ1-5,TRBD1,TRBV20-1,TGCAGTGCTAGTGACAGGGCGGCCAGGCAGCCCCAGCATTTT,CSASDRAARQPQHF
many,TRBJ2-7,TRBD1,TRBV5-1,TGCGCCAGCAGCTTGGGGGGGACAGACATCTACGAGCAGTACTTC,CASSLGGTDIYEQYF
many,TRBJ2-7,TRBD2,TRBV29-1,TGCAGCGTTGGGGACTACTACGAGCAGTACTTC,CSVGDYYEQYF
many,TRBJ2-3,.,TRBV5-1,TGCGCCAGCAGTTATTGGGGTTCAGATACGCAGTATTTT,CASSYWGSDTQYF
few,TRBJ2-3,TRBD1,TRBV5-1,TGCGCCAGCAGCAACTACCGGGACAGCTTCACAGATACGCAGTATTTT,CASSNYRDSFTDTQYF
many,TRBJ1-2,.,TRBV7-2,TGTGCCAGCAGCTTACTTGCCCAGGGGTTAAGCTATGGCTACACCTTC,CASSLLAQGLSYGYTF
many,TRBJ2-1,.,TRBV7-2,TGTGCCAGCAGCTTAGCTGGGAACAATGAGCAGTTCTTC,CASSLAGNNEQFF
.,TRBJ2-6,TRBD1,TRBV24-1,TGTGCCACCAGTGAGGCCGGGACAGGGGCTGGGGCCAACGTCCTGACTTTC,CATSEAGTGAGANVLTF
many,TRBJ2-2,.,TRBV5-1,TGCGCCAGCAGCTTGGCTCAATTGAACACCGGGGAGCTGTTTTTT,CASSLAQLNTGELFF
many,TRBJ1-5,TRBD1,TRBV6-5,TGTGCCAGCAGTTACGGGGGACAGGCCCTAAATCAGCCCCAGCATTTT,CASSYGGQALNQPQHF
few,TRBJ1-1,.,TRBV6-2/TRBV6-3,TGTGCCAGCAGTCACGGGGGTTCGGTGAACACTGAAGCTTTCTTT,CASSHGGSVNTEAFF